One sample yielded the 13 T cell receptor beta chains listed below, sequenced in a study of blood T cell repertoires in COVID-19. Libraries were prepared by immunoSEQ multiplex PCR; TCRdb keeps only in-frame clonotypes and omits some of them. This table holds some 140,000 clones, around 82% found once. The sample was PBMCs or T cells enriched from blood (not recorded which). Receptors originate from a man aged 40-49 years with acute COVID-19.

This sequence joins TRBV3-1 (or the pseudogene TRBV3-2) and TRBJ2-3, with D perhaps matching TRBD1 (5 bases). Deletions cut 2 bases from V and 6 bases from J, with 15 bases between. Germline V lookup: CDR1 LGHDT, CDR2 YNNKEL (reference sequence). The CDR3 has 15 amino acids. In DNA, the CDR3 is TGTGCCAGCAGCCAAAGGGGCAGCTCCGTGGATACGCAGTATTTT. It yields the protein CASSQRGSSVDTQYF.

This clone was detected only a few times. The V gene is TRBV27, the J gene TRBJ2-7; the match to TRBD2 covers 11 bases. The length of the CDR3 is 14 residues. The junction had 1 base not matched to a gene; V was cut back by 3 bases and J by 3 bases. CDR1 and CDR2 (germline): MNHEY, SMNVEV (reference sequence). CDR3 nucleotides: TGTGCCAGCAGTTTTCTAGCGGGAGGCTACGAGCAGTACTTC. This encodes CASSFLAGGYEQYF.

V is TRBV20-1 and J is TRBJ2-6; D might be TRBD1 (5 bases). Germline V gene data show CDR1 as DFQATT and CDR2 as SNEGSKA (reference sequence). Trimming pared 3 bases from V and 0 bases from J, leaving 12 bases between. The CDR3 totals 16 residues. CDR3 DNA sequence: TGCAGTGCTAGTAAGGGGAAGAGCTCTGGGGCCAACGTCCTGACTTTC. Amino acid sequence: CSASKGKSSGANVLTF.

The chain is built from TRBV11-2 and TRBJ2-1; perhaps TRBD1 as D (6 bases). Trimming left V 3 bases short and J 10 bases short, with 13 bases between. The germline gives CDR1 SGHAT, CDR2 FQNNGV. The CDR3 length is 13 residues. CDR3 loop: CASSFSRDTEQFF. Here the CDR3 DNA reads TGTGCCAGCAGCTTTTCCAGGGACACCGAGCAGTTCTTC.

The chain recombines TRBV24-1 with TRBJ2-3, with D possibly matching TRBD1 (5 bases). Germline V CDR1 and CDR2: KGHDR, SFDVKD. There are 13 residues in the CDR3. Deletions cut 8 bases from V and 6 bases from J, with 14 bases between. The CDR3: CATNRGHQDTQYF. DNA of the CDR3: TGTGCCACCAATAGGGGCCACCAGGATACGCAGTATTTT.

The chain is built from TRBV4-3 and TRBJ2-7, with D perhaps TRBD1 (6 bases). There are 15 residues in the CDR3. V lost 4 bases to trimming and J lost 1 base, with 14 bases between them. CDR1 is LGHNA, CDR2 YSLEER, per germline. The CDR3 coding sequence is TGCGCCAGCAGCCTCAAACAGGGCCTATCCTACGAGCAGTACTTC. This translates into CASSLKQGLSYEQYF.

CDR3 sequence (DNA): TGTGCCATCAGTGAATCGTCCCGCGCGGAGGCTCACAACTATGGCTACACCTTC. It translates to CAISESSRAEAHNYGYTF. The chain is built from TRBV10-3 and TRBJ1-2; D is ambiguous. This CDR3 has 18 amino acids. Trimming took off 3 bases at V and 2 bases at J, with 22 bases between the two ends. In germline, CDR1 is ENHRY, CDR2 SYGVKD.

V is TRBV28 and J is TRBJ1-1; D not resolved. The length of the CDR3 is 12 residues. Germline values: CDR1 MDHEN, CDR2 SYDVKM. V dropped 10 bases and J dropped 5 bases, with 14 bases sitting between them. CDR3 DNA sequence: TGTGCCACCCATGGGCATCGTACTGAAGCTTTCTTT. Translation gives CATHGHRTEAFF.

This chain links TRBV5-1 with TRBJ2-2; tentative D call: TRBD1 (6 bases). Germline V CDR1 and CDR2: SGHRS, YFSETQ. V gave up 1 base and J gave up 3 bases, with 10 bases separating them. The length of the CDR3 is 15 residues. CDR3 sequence (DNA): TGCGCCAGCAGCTTGTCACAGGGAGACACCGGGGAGCTGTTTTTT. This encodes CASSLSQGDTGELFF.

This clone was found once. The chain combines TRBV12-3 or TRBV12-4 with TRBJ2-2; D is unclear. Between the trimmed V and J ends, which lost 5 bases and 7 bases, there was a span of 8 bases. The CDR3 length is 12 residues. CDR3 nucleotide sequence: TGTGCCAGCAGTCCGTCTGTCGGGGAGCTGTTTTTT. It translates to CASSPSVGELFF.

The chain is built from TRBV3-1 (or the pseudogene TRBV3-2) and TRBJ1-2; tentatively, D is TRBD1 (5 bases). V was clipped by 4 bases and J by 2 bases, with 11 bases between them. This CDR3 contains 14 residues. Per the germline V gene, CDR1 is LGHDT and CDR2 is YNNKEL (reference sequence). CDR3 in amino acids: CASSLAGGNYGYTF. CDR3 in DNA: TGTGCCAGCAGCCTAGCGGGGGGGAACTATGGCTACACCTTC.

This sequence joins TRBV4-3 and TRBJ2-1; D may be TRBD1 (5 bases). Trimming removed 0 bases from V and 4 bases from J, with 7 bases in between. Germline V CDR1 and CDR2: LGHNA, YSLEER. The CDR3 extends over 14 amino acids. For the CDR3, the DNA is TGCGCCAGCAGCCAAGAGACAGCATACAATGAGCAGTTCTTC. It yields the protein CASSQETAYNEQFF.

The gene calls are TRBV3-1 (or the pseudogene TRBV3-2) and TRBJ1-1, with 8 bases identical to TRBD1. The germline gives CDR1 LGHDT, CDR2 YNNKEL (reference sequence). With 4 bases clipped from V and 3 bases from J, the junction kept 7 bases outside the gene matches. This CDR3 contains 15 residues. CDR3 DNA: TGTGCCAGCAGCCCGAGCAGGGGGCCGGACACTGAAGCTTTCTTT. This translates into CASSPSRGPDTEAFF.